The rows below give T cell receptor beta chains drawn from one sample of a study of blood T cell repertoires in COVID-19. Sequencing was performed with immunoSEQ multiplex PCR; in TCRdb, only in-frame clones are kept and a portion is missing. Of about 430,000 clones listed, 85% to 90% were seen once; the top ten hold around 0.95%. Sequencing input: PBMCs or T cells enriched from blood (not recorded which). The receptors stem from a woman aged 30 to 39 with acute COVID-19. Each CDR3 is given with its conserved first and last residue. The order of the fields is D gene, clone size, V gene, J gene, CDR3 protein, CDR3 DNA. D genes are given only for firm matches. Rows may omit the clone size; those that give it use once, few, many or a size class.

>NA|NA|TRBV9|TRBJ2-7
CASSVGAAETYEQYF
TGTGCCAGCAGCGTAGGGGCAGCTGAAACCTACGAGCAGTACTTC
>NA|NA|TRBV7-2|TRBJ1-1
CASSLRGGTEAFF
TGTGCCAGCAGTCTCAGGGGCGGGACTGAAGCTTTCTTT
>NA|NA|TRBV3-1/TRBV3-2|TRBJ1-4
CASSLGGAYNEKLFF
TGTGCCAGCAGCCTAGGAGGGGCCTATAATGAAAAACTGTTTTTT
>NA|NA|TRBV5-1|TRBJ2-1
CASSLGTTPNEQFF
TGCGCCAGCAGCTTAGGTACTACCCCCAATGAGCAGTTCTTC
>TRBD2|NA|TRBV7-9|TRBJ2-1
CASSSIETSGGDEQFF
TGTGCCAGCAGCAGCATCGAGACTAGCGGAGGCGATGAGCAGTTCTTC
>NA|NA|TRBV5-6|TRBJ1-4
CASSLVYGNEKLFF
TGTGCCAGCAGCTTGGTCTACGGGAATGAAAAACTGTTTTTT
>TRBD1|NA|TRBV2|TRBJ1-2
CASSLGQGHVLGYGYTF
TGTGCCAGCAGCCTGGGACAGGGTCATGTCTTGGGTTATGGCTACACCTTC
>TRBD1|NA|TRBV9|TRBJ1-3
CASSATTAQGAISGNTIYF
TGTGCCAGCAGCGCTACTACCGCACAGGGGGCGATCTCTGGAAACACCATATATTTT
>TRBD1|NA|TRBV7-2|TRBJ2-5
CASSSRQGWETQYF
TGTGCCAGCAGCTCCCGACAGGGTTGGGAGACCCAGTACTTC
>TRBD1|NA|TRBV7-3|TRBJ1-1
CATGDRVNTEAFF
TGTGCCACCGGGGACAGGGTGAACACTGAAGCTTTCTTT
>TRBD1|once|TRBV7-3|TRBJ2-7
CASSLEWDRSYERYF
TGTGCCAGCAGCTTAGAGTGGGACAGGTCCTACGAGCGGTACTTC
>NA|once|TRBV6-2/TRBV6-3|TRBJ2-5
CASSYLSAGAQETQYF
TGTGCCAGCAGTTACTTATCCGCGGGGGCACAAGAGACCCAGTACTTC
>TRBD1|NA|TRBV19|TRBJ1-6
CASSIRDSDNSPLHF
TGTGCCAGTAGTATCCGGGACAGCGATAATTCACCCCTCCACTTT
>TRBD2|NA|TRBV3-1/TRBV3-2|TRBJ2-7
CASSLGAGGDEQYF
TGTGCCAGCAGCCTCGGAGCGGGGGGGGACGAGCAGTACTTC
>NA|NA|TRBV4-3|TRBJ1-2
CASSLRGAGAEGYTF
TGCGCCAGCAGCCTCCGAGGGGCAGGGGCTGAAGGCTACACCTTC
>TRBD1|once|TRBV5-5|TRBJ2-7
CASSLTWDRTYEQYF
TGTGCCAGCAGCTTAACGTGGGACAGAACCTACGAGCAGTACTTC
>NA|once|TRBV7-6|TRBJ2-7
CASSFRGTNEQYF
TGTGCCAGCAGCTTTAGGGGCACAAACGAGCAGTACTTC
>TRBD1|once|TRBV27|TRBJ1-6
CASSPYRDRSSPLHF
TGTGCCAGCAGTCCATATCGGGACAGAAGTTCACCCCTCCACTTT
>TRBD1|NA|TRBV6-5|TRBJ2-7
CASRPDRGRNEQYF
TGTGCCAGCAGGCCGGACAGGGGGCGGAACGAGCAGTACTTC
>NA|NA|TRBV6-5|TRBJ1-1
CASSYSRGKAFF
TGTGCCAGCAGTTACTCAAGGGGGAAAGCTTTCTTT
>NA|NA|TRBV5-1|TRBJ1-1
CASSGGFGGTEAFF
TGCGCCAGCAGCGGCGGGTTCGGGGGCACTGAAGCTTTCTTT
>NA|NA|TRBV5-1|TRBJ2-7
CASSLARISGVPEEQYF
TGCGCCAGCAGCTTGGCACGGATTTCAGGGGTCCCTGAGGAGCAGTACTTC
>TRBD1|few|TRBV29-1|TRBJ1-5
CSVRGQGALSKSQHF
TGCAGCGTTCGAGGACAGGGGGCCTTGAGTAAGTCCCAGCATTTT
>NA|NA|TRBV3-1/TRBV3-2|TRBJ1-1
CASSPSQGLNTEAFF
TGTGCCAGCAGCCCTTCACAGGGTCTGAACACTGAAGCTTTCTTT
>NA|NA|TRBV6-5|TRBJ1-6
CASRGVRGNSPLHF
TGTGCCAGCAGGGGAGTCCGGGGAAATTCACCCCTCCACTTT
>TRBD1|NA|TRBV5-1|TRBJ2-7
CASRSTGTGYVEQYF
TGCGCCAGCAGGAGCACCGGGACAGGCTATGTGGAGCAGTACTTC
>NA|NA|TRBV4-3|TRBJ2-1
CASSQEVGGVYNEQFF
TGCGCCAGCAGCCAAGAAGTTGGCGGGGTATACAATGAGCAGTTCTTC
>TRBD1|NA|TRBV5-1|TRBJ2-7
CASSFDYRGLSEYF
TGCGCCAGCAGCTTCGACTACAGGGGGCTGAGCGAGTACTTC
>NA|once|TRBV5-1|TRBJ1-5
CASSLDSHQPQHF
TGCGCCAGCAGCTTGGACAGCCATCAGCCCCAGCATTTT
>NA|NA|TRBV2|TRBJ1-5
CASSEVHSNQPQHF
TGTGCCAGCAGCGAAGTCCATAGCAATCAGCCCCAGCATTTT
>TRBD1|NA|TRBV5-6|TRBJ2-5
CASSWGTGESQETQYF
TGTGCCAGCAGCTGGGGGACAGGGGAGTCCCAAGAGACCCAGTACTTC
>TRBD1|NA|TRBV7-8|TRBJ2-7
CASSQGTGSYEQYF
TGTGCCAGCAGCCAAGGGACAGGTTCCTACGAGCAGTACTTC
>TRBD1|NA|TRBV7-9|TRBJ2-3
CASSSRTGGTDTQYF
TGTGCCAGCAGCTCCAGGACAGGCGGCACAGATACGCAGTATTTT
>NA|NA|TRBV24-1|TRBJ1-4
CATPYGGGPNEKLFF
TGTGCCACCCCCTATGGCGGGGGACCTAATGAAAAACTGTTTTTT
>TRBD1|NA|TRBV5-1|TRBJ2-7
CASSSGTGESEQYF
TGCGCCAGCAGCTCCGGGACAGGGGAGAGCGAGCAGTACTTC
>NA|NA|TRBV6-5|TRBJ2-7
CASSYSIGAGYEQYF
TGTGCCAGCAGTTACTCGATAGGGGCAGGGTACGAGCAGTACTTC
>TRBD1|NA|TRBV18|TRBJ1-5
CASSPSGGDQPQHF
TGTGCCAGCTCACCATCAGGGGGCGACCAGCCCCAGCATTTT
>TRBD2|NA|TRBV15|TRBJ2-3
CATSRDRSGASTDTQYF
TGTGCCACCAGCAGAGATCGGAGCGGGGCTAGCACAGATACGCAGTATTTT
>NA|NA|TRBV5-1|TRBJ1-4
CASSLGTGNEKLFF
TGCGCCAGCAGCTTGGGTACAGGGAATGAAAAACTGTTTTTT
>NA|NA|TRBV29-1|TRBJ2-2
CSVDEWGDTGELFF
TGCAGCGTAGACGAGTGGGGGGACACCGGGGAGCTGTTTTTT
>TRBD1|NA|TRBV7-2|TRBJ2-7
CASTAGTGTYEQYF
TGTGCCAGCACCGCCGGGACAGGCACCTACGAGCAGTACTTC
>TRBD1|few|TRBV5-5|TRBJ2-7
CASSLARDRAYEQYF
TGTGCCAGCAGCTTGGCCCGGGACAGGGCCTACGAGCAGTACTTC
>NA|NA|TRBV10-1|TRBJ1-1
CASSRGGRNTEAFF
TGCGCCAGCAGTCGCGGGGGAAGAAACACTGAAGCTTTCTTT
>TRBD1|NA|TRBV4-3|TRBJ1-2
CASSHQYRGSVNGYTF
TGCGCCAGCAGCCACCAGTACAGGGGGAGCGTAAATGGCTACACCTTC
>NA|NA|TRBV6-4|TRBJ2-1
CASSGQLSSYNEQFF
TGTGCCAGCAGTGGACAGCTAAGCTCCTACAATGAGCAGTTCTTC
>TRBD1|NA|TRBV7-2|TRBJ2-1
CASSLWGTGVYNEQFF
TGTGCCAGCAGCTTATGGGGGACAGGGGTATACAATGAGCAGTTCTTC
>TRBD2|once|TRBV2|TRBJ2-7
CASSSSGARWSYEQYF
TGTGCCAGCAGCTCTAGCGGGGCTCGTTGGTCCTACGAGCAGTACTTC
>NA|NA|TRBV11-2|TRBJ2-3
CASNKLVDTQYF
TGTGCCAGCAACAAGCTAGTGGATACGCAGTATTTT
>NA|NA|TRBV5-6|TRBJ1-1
CASSLTVNTEAFF
TGTGCCAGCAGCTTGACAGTGAACACTGAAGCTTTCTTT
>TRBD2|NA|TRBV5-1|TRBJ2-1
CASSLAGGQNEQFF
TGCGCCAGCAGCCTAGCGGGGGGGCAGAATGAGCAGTTCTTC
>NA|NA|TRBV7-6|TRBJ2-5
CASSLPRSTWDQETQYF
TGTGCCAGCAGCCTACCGCGGAGTACCTGGGACCAAGAGACCCAGTACTTC
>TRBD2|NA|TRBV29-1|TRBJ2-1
CSVETPRLAGAIEGNEQFF
TGCAGCGTTGAAACCCCCCGACTAGCGGGGGCAATAGAAGGCAATGAGCAGTTCTTC
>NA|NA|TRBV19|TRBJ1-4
CASRGGTAHEKLFF
TGTGCCAGTAGGGGAGGGACCGCCCATGAAAAACTGTTTTTT
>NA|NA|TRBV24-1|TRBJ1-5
CATSDPGSYQPQHF
TGTGCCACCAGTGATCCCGGGTCTTATCAGCCCCAGCATTTT